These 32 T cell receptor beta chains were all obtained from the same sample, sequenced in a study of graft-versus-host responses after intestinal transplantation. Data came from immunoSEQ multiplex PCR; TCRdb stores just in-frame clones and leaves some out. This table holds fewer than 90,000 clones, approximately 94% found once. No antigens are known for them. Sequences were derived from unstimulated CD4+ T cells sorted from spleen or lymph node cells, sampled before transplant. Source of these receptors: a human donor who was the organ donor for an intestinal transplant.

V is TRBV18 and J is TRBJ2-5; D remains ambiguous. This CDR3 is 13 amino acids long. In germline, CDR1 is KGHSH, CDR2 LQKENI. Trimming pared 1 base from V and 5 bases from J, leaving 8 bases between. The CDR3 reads CASSPQQTETQYF. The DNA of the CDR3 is TGTGCCAGCTCACCACAGCAGACGGAGACCCAGTACTTC.

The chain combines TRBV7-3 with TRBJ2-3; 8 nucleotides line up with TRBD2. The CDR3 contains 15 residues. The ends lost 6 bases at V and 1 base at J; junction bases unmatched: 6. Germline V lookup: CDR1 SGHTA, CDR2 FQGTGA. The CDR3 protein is CASSSGGLGTDTQYF. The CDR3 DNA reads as TGTGCCAGCAGTTCGGGGGGGCTCGGCACAGATACGCAGTATTTT. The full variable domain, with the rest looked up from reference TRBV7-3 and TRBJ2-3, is GAGVSQTPSNKVTEKGKYVELRCDPISGHTALYWYRQSLGQGPEFLIYFQGTGAADDSGLPNDRFFAVRPEGSVSTLKIQRTERGDSAVYLCASSSGGLGTDTQYFGPGTRLTVL.

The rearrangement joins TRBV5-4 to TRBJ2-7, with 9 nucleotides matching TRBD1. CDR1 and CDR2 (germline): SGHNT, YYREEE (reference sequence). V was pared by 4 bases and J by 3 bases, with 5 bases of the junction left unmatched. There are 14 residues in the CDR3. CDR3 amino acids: CASSRDRDSYEQYF. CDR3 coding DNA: TGTGCCAGCAGCCGGGACAGGGACAGCTACGAGCAGTACTTC.

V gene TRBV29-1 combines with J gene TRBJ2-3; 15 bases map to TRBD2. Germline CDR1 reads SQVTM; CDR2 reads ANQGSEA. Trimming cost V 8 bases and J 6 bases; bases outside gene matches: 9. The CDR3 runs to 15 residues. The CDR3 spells CSHLGLAGGHDTQYF. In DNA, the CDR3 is TGCAGCCATCTAGGACTAGCGGGGGGGCACGATACGCAGTATTTT.

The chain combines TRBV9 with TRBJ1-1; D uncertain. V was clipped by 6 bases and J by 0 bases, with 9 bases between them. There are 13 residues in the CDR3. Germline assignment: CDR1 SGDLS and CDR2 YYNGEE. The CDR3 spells CASTPVLNTEAFF. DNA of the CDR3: TGTGCCAGCACCCCGGTCCTGAACACTGAAGCTTTCTTT.

CDR3 protein: CASMGKGPWSGNTIYF. CDR3 sequence (DNA): TGTGCCAGCATGGGGAAGGGGCCCTGGTCTGGAAACACCATATATTTT. The rearrangement joins TRBV28 to TRBJ1-3, with TRBD1 as a possible D gene (5 bases). The CDR3 totals 16 residues. From germline, CDR1 is MDHEN and CDR2 SYDVKM. With 7 bases removed from V and 1 base from J, the gap between germline ends came to 17 bases.

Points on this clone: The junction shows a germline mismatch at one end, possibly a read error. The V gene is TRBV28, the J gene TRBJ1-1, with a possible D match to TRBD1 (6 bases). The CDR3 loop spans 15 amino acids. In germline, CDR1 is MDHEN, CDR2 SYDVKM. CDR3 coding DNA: TGTGCCAGCAGTCCCGGGGGCAGGGAGAACACTGAAACTTTCTTT. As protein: CASSPGGRENTETFF.

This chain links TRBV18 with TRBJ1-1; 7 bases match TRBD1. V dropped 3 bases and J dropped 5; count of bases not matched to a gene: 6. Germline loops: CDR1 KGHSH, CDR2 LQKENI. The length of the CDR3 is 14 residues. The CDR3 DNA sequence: TGTGCCAGCTCACCCGCGACAGGGATGACTGAAGCTTTCTTT. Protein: CASSPATGMTEAFF.

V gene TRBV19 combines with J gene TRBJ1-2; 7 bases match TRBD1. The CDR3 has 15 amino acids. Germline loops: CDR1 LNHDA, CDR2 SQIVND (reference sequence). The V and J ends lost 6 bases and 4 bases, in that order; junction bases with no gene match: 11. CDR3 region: CASSPPYDRAYGYTF. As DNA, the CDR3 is TGTGCCAGTAGCCCGCCATACGACAGGGCCTATGGCTACACCTTC.

The CDR3 bases are TGCAGTGCTATTCTATACAATGAGCAGTTCTTC. Its translation is CSAILYNEQFF. This sequence joins TRBV20-1 and TRBJ2-1; the D is unclear. The CDR3 is 11 residues long. V shed 4 bases and J shed 4 bases, with 5 bases lying between them. Germline CDR1 and CDR2: DFQATT and SNEGSKA (reference sequence).

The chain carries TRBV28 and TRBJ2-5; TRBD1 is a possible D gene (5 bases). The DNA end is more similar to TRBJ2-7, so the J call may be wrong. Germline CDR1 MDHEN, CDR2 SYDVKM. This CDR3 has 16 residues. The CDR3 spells CASSLRSGAGRYEQYF. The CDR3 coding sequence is TGTGCCAGCAGTTTAAGGTCTGGGGCAGGGCGGTACGAGCAGTACTTC.

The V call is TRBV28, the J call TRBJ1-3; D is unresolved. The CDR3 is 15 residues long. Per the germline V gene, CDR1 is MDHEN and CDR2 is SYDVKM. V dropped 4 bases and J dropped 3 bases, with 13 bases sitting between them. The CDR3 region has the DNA TGTGCCAGCAGTTCCGACCCGTGGAGTGGAAACACCATATATTTT. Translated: CASSSDPWSGNTIYF.

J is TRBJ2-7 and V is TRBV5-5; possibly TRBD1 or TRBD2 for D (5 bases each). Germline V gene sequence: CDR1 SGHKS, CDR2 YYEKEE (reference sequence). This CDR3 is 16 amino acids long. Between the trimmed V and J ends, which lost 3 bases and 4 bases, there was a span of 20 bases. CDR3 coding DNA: TGTGCCAGCAGCTCCTTCTCCGGGACGGAGATATACGAGCAGTACTTC. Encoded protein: CASSSFSGTEIYEQYF.

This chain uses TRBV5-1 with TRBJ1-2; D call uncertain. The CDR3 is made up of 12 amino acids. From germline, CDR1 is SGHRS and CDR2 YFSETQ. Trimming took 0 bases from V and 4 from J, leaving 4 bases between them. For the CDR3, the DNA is TGCGCCAGCAGCTTGGACTTCTATGGCTACACCTTC. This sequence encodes CASSLDFYGYTF.

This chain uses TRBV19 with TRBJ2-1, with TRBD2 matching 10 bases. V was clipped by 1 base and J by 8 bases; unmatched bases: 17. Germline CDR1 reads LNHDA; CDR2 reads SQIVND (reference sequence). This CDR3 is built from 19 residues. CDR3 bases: TGTGCCAGTAGTATAGCGGTTAGCGGGGGGCCGTTACTTGCCGATGAGCAGTTCTTC. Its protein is CASSIAVSGGPLLADEQFF.

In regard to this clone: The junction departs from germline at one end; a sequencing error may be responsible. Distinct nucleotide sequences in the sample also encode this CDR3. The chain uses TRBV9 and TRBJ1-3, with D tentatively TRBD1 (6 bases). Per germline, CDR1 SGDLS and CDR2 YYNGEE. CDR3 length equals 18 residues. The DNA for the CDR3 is TGTGCCAGCAGCGGGATCGGGGGGCTCCTGGGCTCTGGGAACACCATATATTTT. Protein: CASSGIGGLLGSGNTIYF.

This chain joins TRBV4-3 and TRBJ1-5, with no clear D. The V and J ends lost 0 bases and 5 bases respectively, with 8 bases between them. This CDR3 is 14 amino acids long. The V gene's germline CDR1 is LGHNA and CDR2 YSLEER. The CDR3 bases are TGCGCCAGCAGCCAAGAACTGCGTCATCAGCCCCAGCATTTT. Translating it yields CASSQELRHQPQHF.

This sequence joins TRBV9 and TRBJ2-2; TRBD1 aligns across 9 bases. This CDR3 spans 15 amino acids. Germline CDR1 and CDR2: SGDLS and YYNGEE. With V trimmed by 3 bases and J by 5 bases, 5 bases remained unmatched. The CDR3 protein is CASSDRQGGTGELFF. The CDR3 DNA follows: TGTGCCAGCAGCGATCGACAGGGGGGAACCGGGGAGCTGTTTTTT.

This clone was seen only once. The CDR3 coding sequence is TGTGCCAGCAGTGGGCGGACAGTGCCTATGTATGGCTACACCTTC. Translating it yields CASSGRTVPMYGYTF. V gene TRBV25-1 combines with J gene TRBJ1-2, with a tentative D call TRBD1 (6 bases). The CDR3 spans 15 residues. V was clipped by 4 bases and J by 5 bases, with 17 bases between them. Germline CDR1 reads MGHDK; CDR2 reads SYGVNS.

The CDR3 DNA follows: TGCGCCAGCAGCTTGGAGACAGGGGGCCGGAATGAAAAACTGTTTTTT. It specifies CASSLETGGRNEKLFF. This chain links TRBV5-1 with TRBJ1-4; TRBD1 matches 10 bases. V dropped 0 bases and J dropped 5; count of bases not matched to a gene: 4. From germline, CDR1 is SGHRS and CDR2 YFSETQ. This CDR3 is 16 amino acids long.

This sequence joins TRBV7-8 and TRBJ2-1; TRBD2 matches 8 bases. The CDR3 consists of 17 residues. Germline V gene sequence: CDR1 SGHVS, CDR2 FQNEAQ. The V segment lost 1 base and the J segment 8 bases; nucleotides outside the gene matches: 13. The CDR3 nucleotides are TGTGCCAGCAGCTTAGGGGCCTTCGGGGGGGCTTTTTATGAGCAGTTCTTC. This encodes CASSLGAFGGAFYEQFF. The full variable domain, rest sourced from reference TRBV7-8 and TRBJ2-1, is GAGVSQSPRYKVAKRGQDVALRCDPISGHVSLFWYQQALGQGPEFLTYFQNEAQLDKSGLPSDRFFAERPEGSVSTLKIQRTQQEDSAVYLCASSLGAFGGAFYEQFFGPGTRLTVL.

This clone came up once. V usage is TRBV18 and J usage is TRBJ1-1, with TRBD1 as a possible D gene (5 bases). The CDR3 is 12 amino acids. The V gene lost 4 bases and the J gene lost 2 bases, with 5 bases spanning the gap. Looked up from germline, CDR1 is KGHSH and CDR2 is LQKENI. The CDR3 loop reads CASSRDNTEAFF. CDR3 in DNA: TGTGCCAGCTCACGGGACAACACTGAAGCTTTCTTT.

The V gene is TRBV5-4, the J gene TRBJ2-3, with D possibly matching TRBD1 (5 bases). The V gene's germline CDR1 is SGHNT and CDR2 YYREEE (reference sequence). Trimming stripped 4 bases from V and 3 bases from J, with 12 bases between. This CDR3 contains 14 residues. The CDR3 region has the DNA TGTGCCAGCAGCGCCCCACAGGTAACAGATACGCAGTATTTT. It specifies CASSAPQVTDTQYF.

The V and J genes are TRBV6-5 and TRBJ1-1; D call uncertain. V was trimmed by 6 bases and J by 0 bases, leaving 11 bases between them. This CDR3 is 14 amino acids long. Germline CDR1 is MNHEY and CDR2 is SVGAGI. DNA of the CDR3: TGTGCCAGCAGGGAGGGTTTGGTGAACACTGAAGCTTTCTTT. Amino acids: CASREGLVNTEAFF.

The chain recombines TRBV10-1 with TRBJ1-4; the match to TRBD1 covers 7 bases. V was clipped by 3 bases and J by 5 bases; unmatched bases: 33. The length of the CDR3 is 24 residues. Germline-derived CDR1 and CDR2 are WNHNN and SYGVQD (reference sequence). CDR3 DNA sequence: TGCGCCAGCAGTGATCGAGAAAATAAGAGGTTGGGTTACGCCGGCGGACAGGAGAATGAAAAACTGTTTTTT. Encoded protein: CASSDRENKRLGYAGGQENEKLFF.

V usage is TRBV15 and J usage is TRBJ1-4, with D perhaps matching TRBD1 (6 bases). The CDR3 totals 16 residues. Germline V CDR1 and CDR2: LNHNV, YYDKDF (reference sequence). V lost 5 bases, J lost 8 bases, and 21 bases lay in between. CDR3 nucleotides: TGTGCCACCAGCGGACGAACAGGGACCTTCGCCGAAAAACTGTTTTTT. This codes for CATSGRTGTFAEKLFF.

In DNA form, the CDR3 reads TGTGCCAGCAGTGCGGGGGACAGGGGGCAGTCAGATACGCAGTATTTT. Amino acids: CASSAGDRGQSDTQYF. The chain combines TRBV6-1 with TRBJ2-3; 12 bases match TRBD1. The ends lost 4 bases at V and 4 bases at J; junction bases unmatched: 6. Germline lookup yields CDR1 MNHNS and CDR2 SASEGT. CDR3 length: 16 amino acids.

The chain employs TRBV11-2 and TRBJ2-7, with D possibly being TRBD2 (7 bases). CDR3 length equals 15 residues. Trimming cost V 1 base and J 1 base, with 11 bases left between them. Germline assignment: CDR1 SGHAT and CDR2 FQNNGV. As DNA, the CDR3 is TGTGCCAGCAGCTTAGCGGGGGGCCGTTCCTACGAGCAGTACTTC. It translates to CASSLAGGRSYEQYF.

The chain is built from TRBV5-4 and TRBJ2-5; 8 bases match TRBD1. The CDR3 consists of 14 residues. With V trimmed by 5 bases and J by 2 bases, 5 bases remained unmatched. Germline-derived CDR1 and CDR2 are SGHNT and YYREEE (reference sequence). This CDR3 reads CASRPTGEQETQYF. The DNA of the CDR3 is TGTGCCAGCAGGCCGACAGGGGAACAAGAGACCCAGTACTTC.

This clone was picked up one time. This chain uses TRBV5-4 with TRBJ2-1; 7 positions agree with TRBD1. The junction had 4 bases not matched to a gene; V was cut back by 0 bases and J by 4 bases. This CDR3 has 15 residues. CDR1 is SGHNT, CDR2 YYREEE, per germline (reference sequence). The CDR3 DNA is TGTGCCAGCAGCTTGGCAGGGGGTAGGTACAATGAGCAGTTCTTC. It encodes CASSLAGGRYNEQFF.

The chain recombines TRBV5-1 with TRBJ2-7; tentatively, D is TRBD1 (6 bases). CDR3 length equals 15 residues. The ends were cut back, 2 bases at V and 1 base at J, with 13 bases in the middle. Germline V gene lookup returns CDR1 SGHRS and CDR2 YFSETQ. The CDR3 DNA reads TGCGCCAGCAGCTTCCCCGGACAGAGTTCCTACGAGCAGTACTTC. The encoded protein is CASSFPGQSSYEQYF.

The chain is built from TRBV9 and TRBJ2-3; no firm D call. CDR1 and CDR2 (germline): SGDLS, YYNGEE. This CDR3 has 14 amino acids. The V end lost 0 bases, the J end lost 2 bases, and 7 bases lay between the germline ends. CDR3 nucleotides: TGTGCCAGCAGCGTAGGACCCTTCACAGATACGCAGTATTTT. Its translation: CASSVGPFTDTQYF. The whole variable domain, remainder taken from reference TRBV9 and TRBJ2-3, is DSGVTQTPKHLITATGQRVTLRCSPRSGDLSVYWYQQSLDQGLQFLIQYYNGEERAKGNILERFSAQQFPDLHSELNLSSLELGDSALYFCASSVGPFTDTQYFGPGTRLTVL.